This TCR beta chain was captured in a study of T cells in narcolepsy. This CDR3 region has 12 residues. Trimming removed 3 bases from V and 3 bases from J, with 5 bases in between. Germline loops: CDR1 SEHNR, CDR2 FQNEAQ (reference sequence). Sequencing used immunoSEQ multiplex PCR; TCRdb keeps in-frame clones, though not all of them. The sample has roughly 30,000 clones, 81% seen once; the top ten hold roughly 2.5%. This chain links TRBV7-9 with TRBJ1-1; D is unclear. The sequenced material came from memory (CD45RA-) CD4+ T cells from blood. The receptor comes from a human donor in good health. The DNA for the CDR3 is TGTGCCAGCAGCTTCGTGGACACTGAAGCTTTCTTT. Translating gives CASSFVDTEAFF.